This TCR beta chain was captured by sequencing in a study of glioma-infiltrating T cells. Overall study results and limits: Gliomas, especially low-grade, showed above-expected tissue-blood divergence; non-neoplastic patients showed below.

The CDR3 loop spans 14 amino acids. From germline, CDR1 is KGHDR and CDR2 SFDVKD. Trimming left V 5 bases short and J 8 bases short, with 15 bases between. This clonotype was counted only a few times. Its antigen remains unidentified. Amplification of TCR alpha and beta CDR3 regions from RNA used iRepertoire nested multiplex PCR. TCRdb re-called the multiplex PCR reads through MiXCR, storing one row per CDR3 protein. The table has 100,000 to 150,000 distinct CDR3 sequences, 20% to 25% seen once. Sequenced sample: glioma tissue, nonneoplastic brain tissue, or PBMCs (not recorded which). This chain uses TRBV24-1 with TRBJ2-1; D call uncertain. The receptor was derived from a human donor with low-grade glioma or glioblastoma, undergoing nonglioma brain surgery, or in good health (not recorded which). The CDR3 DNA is TGTGCCACCAGTGCCACGTACCGATTTGATGAGCAGTTCTTC. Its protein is CATSATYRFDEQFF.